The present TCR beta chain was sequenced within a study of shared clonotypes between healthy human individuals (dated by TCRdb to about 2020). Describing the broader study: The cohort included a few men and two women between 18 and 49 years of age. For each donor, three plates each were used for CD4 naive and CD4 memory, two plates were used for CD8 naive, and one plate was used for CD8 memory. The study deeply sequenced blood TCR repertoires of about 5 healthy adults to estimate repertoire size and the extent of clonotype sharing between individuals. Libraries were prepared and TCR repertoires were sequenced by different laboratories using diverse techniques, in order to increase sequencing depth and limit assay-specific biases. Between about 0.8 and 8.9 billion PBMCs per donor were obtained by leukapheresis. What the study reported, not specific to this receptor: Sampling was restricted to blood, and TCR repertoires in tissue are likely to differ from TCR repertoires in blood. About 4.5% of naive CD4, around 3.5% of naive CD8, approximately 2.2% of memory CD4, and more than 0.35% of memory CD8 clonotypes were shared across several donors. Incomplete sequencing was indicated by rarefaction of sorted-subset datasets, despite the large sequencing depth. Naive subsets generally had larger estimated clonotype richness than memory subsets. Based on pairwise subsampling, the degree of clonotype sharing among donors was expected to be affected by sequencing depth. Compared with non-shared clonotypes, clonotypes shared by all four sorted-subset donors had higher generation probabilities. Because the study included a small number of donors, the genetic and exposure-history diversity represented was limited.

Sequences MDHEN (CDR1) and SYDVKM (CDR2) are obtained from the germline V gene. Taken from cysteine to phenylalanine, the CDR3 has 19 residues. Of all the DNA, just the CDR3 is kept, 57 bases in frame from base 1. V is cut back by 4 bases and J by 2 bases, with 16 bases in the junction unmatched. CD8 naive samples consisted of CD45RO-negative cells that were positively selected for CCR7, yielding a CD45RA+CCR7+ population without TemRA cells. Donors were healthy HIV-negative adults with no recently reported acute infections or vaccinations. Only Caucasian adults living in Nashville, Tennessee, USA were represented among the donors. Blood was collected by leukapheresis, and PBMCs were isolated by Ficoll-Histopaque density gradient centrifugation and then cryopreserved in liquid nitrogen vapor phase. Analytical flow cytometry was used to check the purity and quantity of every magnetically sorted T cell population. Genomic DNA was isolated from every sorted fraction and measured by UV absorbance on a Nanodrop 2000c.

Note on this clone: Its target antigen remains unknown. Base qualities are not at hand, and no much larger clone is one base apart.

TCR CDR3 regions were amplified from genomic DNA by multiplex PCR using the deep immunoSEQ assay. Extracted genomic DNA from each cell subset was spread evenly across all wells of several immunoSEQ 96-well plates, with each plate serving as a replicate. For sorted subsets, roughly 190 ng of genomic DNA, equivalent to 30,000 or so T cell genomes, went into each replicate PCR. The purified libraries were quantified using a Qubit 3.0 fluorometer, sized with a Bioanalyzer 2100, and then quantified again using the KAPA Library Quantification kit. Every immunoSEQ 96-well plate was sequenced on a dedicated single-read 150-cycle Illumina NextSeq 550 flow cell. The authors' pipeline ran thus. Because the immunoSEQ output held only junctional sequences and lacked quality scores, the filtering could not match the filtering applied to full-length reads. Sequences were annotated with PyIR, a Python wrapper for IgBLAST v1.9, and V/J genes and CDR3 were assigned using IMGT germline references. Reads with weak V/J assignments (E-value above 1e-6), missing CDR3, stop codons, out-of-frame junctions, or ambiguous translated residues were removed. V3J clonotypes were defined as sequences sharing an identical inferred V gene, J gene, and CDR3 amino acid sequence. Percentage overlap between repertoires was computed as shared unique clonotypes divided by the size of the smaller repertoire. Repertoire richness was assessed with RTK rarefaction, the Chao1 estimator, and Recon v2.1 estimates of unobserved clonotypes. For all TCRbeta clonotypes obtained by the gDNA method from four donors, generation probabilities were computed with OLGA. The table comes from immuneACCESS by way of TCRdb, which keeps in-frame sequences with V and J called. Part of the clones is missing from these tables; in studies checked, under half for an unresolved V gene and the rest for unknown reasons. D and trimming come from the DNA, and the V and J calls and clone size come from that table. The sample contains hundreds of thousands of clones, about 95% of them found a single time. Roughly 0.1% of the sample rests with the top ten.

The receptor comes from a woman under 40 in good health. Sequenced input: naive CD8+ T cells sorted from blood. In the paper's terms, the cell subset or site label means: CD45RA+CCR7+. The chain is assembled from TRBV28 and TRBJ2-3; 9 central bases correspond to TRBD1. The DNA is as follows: TGTGCCAGCAGTTCCCCGATAACGAGACAGGGGGAAATCACAGATACGCAGTATTTT. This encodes CASSSPITRQGEITDTQYF. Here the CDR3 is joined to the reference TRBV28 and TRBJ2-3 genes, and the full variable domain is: DVKVTQSSRYLVKRTGEKVFLECVQDMDHENMFWYRQDPGLGLRLIYFSYDVKMKEKGDIPEGYSVSREKKERFSLILESASTNQTSMYLCASSSPITRQGEITDTQYFGPGTRLTVL.